The rows below give T cell receptor beta chains drawn from one sample of a study of vaccination effects on CD4 cells after COVID-19. These TCRs are of unknown antigen specificity. Assay: immunoSEQ multiplex PCR; the TCRdb copy retains only in-frame clones and omits some. The table lists tens of thousands of clones, approximately 73% of them singletons, with 30% to 40% in the top ten. The sequenced sample was CD4+ T cells from PBMCs cultured with a peptide pool, obtained before COVID-19 vaccination. The receptors here all came from a human donor who had a prior SARS-CoV-2 infection. Both conserved end residues are part of each CDR3. A D gene is named only where the DNA matches it firmly. Not all rows give a size; the values are once, few, many and, for expanded clones, a class.

V: TRBV2; J: TRBJ2-7; D: TRBD1; size: .; DNA: TGTGCCAGCAGTCAACAGGGGGCGTTCTACGAGCAGTACTTC; CDR3: CASSQQGAFYEQYF
V: TRBV5-4; J: TRBJ1-2; D: .; size: .; DNA: TGTGCCAGCAGCTCGCAGGGCCCCTATGGCTACACCTTC; CDR3: CASSSQGPYGYTF
V: TRBV18; J: TRBJ1-6; D: .; size: .; DNA: TGTGCCAGCTCACCCGACTCAAATTTAGGTTCACCCCTCCACTTT; CDR3: CASSPDSNLGSPLHF
V: TRBV19; J: TRBJ2-3; D: .; size: .; DNA: TGTGCCAGTAGACCCACGACTGGTACGCAGTATTTT; CDR3: CASRPTTGTQYF
V: TRBV7-2; J: TRBJ1-4; D: .; size: .; DNA: TGTGCCAGCAGCTCATCGCCCCCGGGTTACGGGGAAAAACTGTTTTTT; CDR3: CASSSSPPGYGEKLFF
V: TRBV6-6; J: TRBJ1-4; D: .; size: .; DNA: TGTGCCAGCAGTTACTCCGTTAACGAACCGAATGAAAAACTGTTTTTT; CDR3: CASSYSVNEPNEKLFF
V: TRBV19; J: TRBJ2-3; D: TRBD2; size: many; DNA: TGTGCCAGTAGTGTTTATAGCGGGACCCGCACAGATACGCAGTATTTT; CDR3: CASSVYSGTRTDTQYF
V: TRBV4-1; J: TRBJ2-7; D: .; size: .; DNA: TGCGCCAGCAGTCTGAACCTAGTGGCCTTGGAGCAGTACTTC; CDR3: CASSLNLVALEQYF
V: TRBV3-1/TRBV3-2; J: TRBJ2-3; D: TRBD2; size: .; DNA: TGTGCCAGCAGCCAAGCTAGCGGGGGAGATACAGATACGCAGTATTTT; CDR3: CASSQASGGDTDTQYF
V: TRBV11-2; J: TRBJ1-1; D: .; size: .; DNA: TGTGCCAGCAGCTTAGATCCTAACACTGAAGCTTTCTTT; CDR3: CASSLDPNTEAFF
V: TRBV19; J: TRBJ1-4; D: .; size: .; DNA: TGTGCCACGAGAGGCGACACAACTAATGAAAAACTGTTTTTT; CDR3: CATRGDTTNEKLFF
V: TRBV5-5; J: TRBJ1-2; D: .; size: .; DNA: TGTGCCAGCAGCCAGACGGGGAACTATGGCTACACCTTC; CDR3: CASSQTGNYGYTF
V: TRBV6-5; J: TRBJ2-1; D: TRBD1; size: once; DNA: TGTGCCAGCAGTTACCCATCGACAGGGCGGGATGAGCAGTTCTTC; CDR3: CASSYPSTGRDEQFF
V: TRBV6-5; J: TRBJ1-2; D: TRBD1; size: .; DNA: TGTGCCAGCAGCGCTCAGGGGGACTATGGCTACACCTTC; CDR3: CASSAQGDYGYTF
V: TRBV3-1/TRBV3-2; J: TRBJ2-7; D: .; size: once; DNA: TGTGCCAGCAGCCAGGCAGGGTCCTGGGAGCAGTACTTC; CDR3: CASSQAGSWEQYF
V: TRBV27; J: TRBJ1-4; D: TRBD1; size: .; DNA: TGTGCCAGCAGCCGGGACAGGGCCTATGAAAAACTGTTTTTT; CDR3: CASSRDRAYEKLFF
V: TRBV5-1; J: TRBJ1-2; D: TRBD1; size: .; DNA: TGCGCCAGCAGCTTAGAGGGGGCTGGCGGCTACACCTTC; CDR3: CASSLEGAGGYTF
V: TRBV2; J: TRBJ2-1; D: .; size: .; DNA: TGTGCCAGTCAGAGGGGATCCTACAATGAGCAGTTCTTC; CDR3: CASQRGSYNEQFF
V: TRBV18; J: TRBJ2-7; D: TRBD1; size: .; DNA: TGTGCCAGCTCACCGACGACAGGGTTCTACGAGCAGTACTTC; CDR3: CASSPTTGFYEQYF
V: TRBV12-3/TRBV12-4; J: TRBJ1-1; D: .; size: .; DNA: TGTGCCAGCACCCAGGACATGAACACTGAAGCTTTCTTT; CDR3: CASTQDMNTEAFF
V: TRBV5-6; J: TRBJ2-2; D: .; size: .; DNA: TGTGCCAGCAGTTATGACCTGGGGGCATATATTACCGGGGAGCTGTTTTTT; CDR3: CASSYDLGAYITGELFF
V: TRBV29-1; J: TRBJ1-4; D: .; size: .; DNA: TGCAGCGTTGCATTTCGCAGGGGCTATGAAAAACTGTTTTTT; CDR3: CSVAFRRGYEKLFF
V: TRBV2; J: TRBJ2-1; D: .; size: few; DNA: TGTGCCAGCAGTGGCAGCACGCGTTTCAGTGAGCAGTTCTTC; CDR3: CASSGSTRFSEQFF
V: TRBV9; J: TRBJ2-2; D: .; size: .; DNA: TGTGCCAGCAGCCTGACCGGGGAGCTGTTTTTT; CDR3: CASSLTGELFF
V: TRBV5-4; J: TRBJ2-2; D: .; size: .; DNA: TGTGCCAGCAGCGCCACTTTGGCCGCCGGGGAGCTGTTTTTT; CDR3: CASSATLAAGELFF
V: TRBV5-4; J: TRBJ1-3; D: .; size: .; DNA: TGTGCCAGCAGCTTGGATATTACTGGAAACACCATATATTTT; CDR3: CASSLDITGNTIYF
V: TRBV10-1; J: TRBJ2-7; D: TRBD1; size: .; DNA: TGCGCCAGCAGTGAGTCTCAGGGGGCAGGGTACGAGCAGTACTTC; CDR3: CASSESQGAGYEQYF
V: TRBV6-2/TRBV6-3; J: TRBJ2-2; D: TRBD2; size: .; DNA: TGTGCCAGCAGCTCACGAGAGCGGGGGGGCCCCGGGGAGCTGTTTTTT; CDR3: CASSSRERGGPGELFF
V: TRBV5-1; J: TRBJ2-2; D: .; size: .; DNA: TGCGCCAGCAGCGCGGTCGGGATAGCGACGAACACCGGGGAGCTGTTTTTT; CDR3: CASSAVGIATNTGELFF
V: TRBV25-1; J: TRBJ1-2; D: .; size: .; DNA: TGTGCCAGCAGTGGAATATTGAGGGCCTGGTATGGCTACACCTTC; CDR3: CASSGILRAWYGYTF
V: TRBV5-1; J: TRBJ2-2; D: TRBD2; size: .; DNA: TGCGCCAGCCTGGGAGGGGACGCCGGGGAGCTGTTTTTT; CDR3: CASLGGDAGELFF
V: TRBV2; J: TRBJ1-2; D: .; size: .; DNA: TGTGCCAGCAGTGAAGGGACAGACCATGGCTACACCTTC; CDR3: CASSEGTDHGYTF